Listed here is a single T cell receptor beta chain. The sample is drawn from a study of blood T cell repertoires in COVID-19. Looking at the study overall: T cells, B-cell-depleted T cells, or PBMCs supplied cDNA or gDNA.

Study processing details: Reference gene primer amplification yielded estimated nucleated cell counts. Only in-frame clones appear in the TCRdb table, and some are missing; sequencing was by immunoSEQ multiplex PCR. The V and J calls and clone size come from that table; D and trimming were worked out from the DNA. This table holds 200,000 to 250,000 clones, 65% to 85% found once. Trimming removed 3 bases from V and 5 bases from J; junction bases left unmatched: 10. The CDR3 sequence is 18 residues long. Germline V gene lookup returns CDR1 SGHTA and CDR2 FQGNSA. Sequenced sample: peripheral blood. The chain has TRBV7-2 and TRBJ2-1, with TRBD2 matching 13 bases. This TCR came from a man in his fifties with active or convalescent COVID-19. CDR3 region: CASSFESGGLAGHNEQFF. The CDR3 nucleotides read TGTGCCAGCAGCTTCGAATCCGGGGGACTAGCGGGACACAATGAGCAGTTCTTC.